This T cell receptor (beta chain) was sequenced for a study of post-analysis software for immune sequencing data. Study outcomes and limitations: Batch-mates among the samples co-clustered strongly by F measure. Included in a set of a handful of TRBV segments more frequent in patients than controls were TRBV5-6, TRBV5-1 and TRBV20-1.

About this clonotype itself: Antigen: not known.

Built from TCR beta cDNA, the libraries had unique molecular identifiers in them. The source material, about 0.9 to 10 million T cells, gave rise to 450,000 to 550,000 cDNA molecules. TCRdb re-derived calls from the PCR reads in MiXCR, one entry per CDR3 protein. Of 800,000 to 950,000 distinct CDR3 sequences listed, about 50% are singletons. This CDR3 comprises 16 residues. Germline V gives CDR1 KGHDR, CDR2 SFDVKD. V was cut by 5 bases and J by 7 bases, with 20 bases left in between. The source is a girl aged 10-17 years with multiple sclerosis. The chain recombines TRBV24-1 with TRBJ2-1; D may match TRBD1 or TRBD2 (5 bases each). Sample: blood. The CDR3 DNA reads TGTGCCACCAGTGGTCCGGGACCGAACCCATGGAATGAGCAGTTCTTC. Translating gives CATSGPGPNPWNEQFF.